This TCR beta chain comes out of a study of control samples from healthy donors and cancer patients. Generated by immunoSEQ multiplex PCR, the TCRdb table keeps only in-frame clones and is missing some. The table includes some 100,000 clones, approximately 90% detected once. This clone was picked up a small number of times. The ends were cut back, 0 bases at V and 1 base at J, with 13 bases in the middle. Germline CDR1 and CDR2: SGHTA and FQGNSA. This CDR3 spans 17 amino acids. The J gene is TRBJ1-3, the V gene TRBV7-2; maybe TRBD1 (6 bases). The receptor was derived from a woman between 50 and 59 years old in good health. The sequenced sample was blood. CDR3 loop: CASSLALPGTSGNTIYF. CDR3 bases: TGTGCCAGCAGCTTAGCTCTCCCGGGGACATCTGGAAACACCATATATTTT.